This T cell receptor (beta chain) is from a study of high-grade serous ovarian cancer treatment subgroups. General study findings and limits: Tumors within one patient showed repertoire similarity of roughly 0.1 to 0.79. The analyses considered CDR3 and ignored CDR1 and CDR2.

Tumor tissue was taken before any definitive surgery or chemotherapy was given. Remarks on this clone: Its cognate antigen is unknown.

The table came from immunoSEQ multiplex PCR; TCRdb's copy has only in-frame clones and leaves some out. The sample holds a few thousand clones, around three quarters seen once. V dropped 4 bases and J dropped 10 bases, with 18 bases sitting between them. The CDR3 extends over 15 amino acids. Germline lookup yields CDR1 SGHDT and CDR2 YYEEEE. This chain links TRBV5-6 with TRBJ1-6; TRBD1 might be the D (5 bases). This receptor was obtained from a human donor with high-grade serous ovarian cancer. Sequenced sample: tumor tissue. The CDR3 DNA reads TGTGCCAGCAGCCCAACTCCGGGACTGAGATCACCCCTCCACTTT. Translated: CASSPTPGLRSPLHF.